The clone carrying this T cell receptor (beta chain) was picked up a small number of times. The data were obtained in a study of CD8 T cells in Susac syndrome. Study summary: Patients with Susac syndrome who were sequenced included 5 or 6 with active disease and 8 or 9 in remission.

The ends lost 1 base at V and 7 bases at J; junction bases unmatched: 5. The CDR3 is 16 residues long. CDR1 is LGHNA and CDR2 is YSLEER in the germline V gene. After extraction with the RNeasy kit, 0.5 to 1 ug of the RNA was reverse transcribed using random hexamers. TCRdb called the immunoSEQ multiplex PCR reads again in MiXCR, with one record for every CDR3 protein. The table includes more than 100,000 distinct CDR3 sequences, just under 95% detected once. Source material: CD8+ T cells from PBMCs. This chain uses TRBV4-3 with TRBJ2-3; 13 nucleotides match TRBD2. This receptor was identified in a human donor with Susac syndrome. The CDR3 DNA follows: TGCGCCAGCAGCCAAGGGACTAGCGGGGGCGTAAATACGCAGTATTTT. Residues: CASSQGTSGGVNTQYF.